One and the same sample provided the 29 T cell receptor beta chains below, sequenced in a study of immune heterogeneity within non-small cell lung tumors. Bulk tumor gDNA, roughly 600 ng per sample, served as the TCR template. During surgery, several far-apart biopsies were obtained from every primary tumor. Patients had untreated, newly diagnosed non-small cell lung cancer and underwent curative surgery. Multiplex PCR employing 32 V and 13 J primers generated amplicons of the TCR beta CDR3. TCRdb re-called the multiplex PCR reads through MiXCR, storing one row per CDR3 protein. The table lists 2,500 to 3,500 distinct CDR3 sequences, 27% of them singletons. The sample taken for sequencing was lung tumor tissue. These receptors came from a man aged 55 to 70 with non-small cell lung cancer.

This clonotype is labeled medium-sized. The chain recombines TRBV6-1 with TRBJ2-3, with D tentatively TRBD1 (6 bases). V was cut by 6 bases and J by 5 bases, with 15 bases left in between. Germline assignment: CDR1 MNHNS and CDR2 SASEGT. This CDR3 region has 14 residues. The CDR3: CASSPGRGRDTQYF. Written as DNA, the CDR3 is TGTGCCAGCAGCCCCGGAAGGGGGAGAGATACGCAGTATTTT.

The rearrangement links TRBV7-3 to TRBJ1-1; D is ambiguous. The ends were cut back, 1 base at V and 4 bases at J, with 7 bases in the middle. Germline loops: CDR1 SGHTA, CDR2 FQGTGA. The CDR3 has 13 residues. The CDR3 DNA follows: TGTGCCAGCAGCTTAAACGCACGCACTGAAGCTTTCTTT. It is translated as CASSLNARTEAFF. The full variable domain, in which reference TRBV7-3 and TRBJ1-1 provide the parts outside the CDR3, is GAGVSQTPSNKVTEKGKYVELRCDPISGHTALYWYRQSLGQGPEFLIYFQGTGAADDSGLPNDRFFAVRPEGSVSTLKIQRTERGDSAVYLCASSLNARTEAFFGQGTRLTVV.

Turning to this clonotype: It may be a read error: a sequence one base away is much more abundant. This chain's CDR3 is CSARQGPVSPLDF. In nucleotides, the CDR3 is TGCAGTGCTAGACAGGGACCCGTTTCACCCCTCGACTTT. J is TRBJ1-6 and V is TRBV20-1; TRBD1 is a possible D gene (5 bases). This CDR3 contains 13 residues. Germline CDR1 is DFQATT and CDR2 is SNEGSKA (reference sequence).

This clonotype has only a few counts. The V call is TRBV27, the J call TRBJ1-1; D remains unclear. Per the germline V gene, CDR1 is MNHEY and CDR2 is SMNVEV (reference sequence). CDR3 length equals 12 residues. V gave up 6 bases and J gave up 0 bases, with 5 bases separating them. CDR3 region: CASRTLNTEAFF. The CDR3 bases are TGTGCCAGCAGAACACTGAACACTGAAGCTTTCTTT.

V and J are TRBV7-9 and TRBJ1-1; TRBD1 aligns across 7 bases. The germline CDR1 and CDR2 sequences are SEHNR and FQNEAQ (reference sequence). The CDR3 spans 14 residues. The trim removed 5 bases at V and 1 base at J, leaving 4 bases unmatched. CDR3 in amino acids: CASSPRDRNTEAFF. The DNA of the CDR3 is TGTGCCAGCAGCCCCAGGGACAGGAACACTGAAGCTTTCTTT.

There are a few counts of this clonotype. This sequence joins TRBV5-4 and TRBJ2-2; no firm D call. V dropped 4 bases and J dropped 0 bases, with 16 bases sitting between them. Germline CDR1 reads SGHNT; CDR2 reads YYREEE (reference sequence). The CDR3 extends over 17 amino acids. This CDR3 is CASSPKSVLANTGELFF. Written as DNA, the CDR3 is TGTGCCAGCAGCCCAAAATCCGTTCTAGCGAACACCGGGGAGCTGTTTTTT.

This clonotype has just a few counts. The chain's CDR3 is CASSLLPGSGANVLTF. In nucleotides, the CDR3 is TGTGCCAGCAGTTTATTACCGGGCTCCGGGGCCAACGTCCTGACTTTC. This sequence joins TRBV12-3 or TRBV12-4 and TRBJ2-6; D remains ambiguous. CDR3 length equals 16 residues. V gave up 2 bases and J gave up 4 bases, with 12 bases separating them.

This clonotype was recorded a few times. This chain connects TRBV5-1 to TRBJ1-2; D is undetermined. This CDR3 comprises 13 residues. Germline V gene sequence: CDR1 SGHRS, CDR2 YFSETQ. V lost 3 bases and J lost 2, with 8 bases in between. The DNA for the CDR3 is TGCGCCAGCAGCTCGGCGGGGAACTATGGCTACACCTTC. It yields the protein CASSSAGNYGYTF.

This clonotype was detected only a few times. This CDR3 reads CSVVQGVNTIYF. Here the CDR3 DNA reads TGCAGCGTTGTTCAAGGAGTAAACACCATATATTTT. V usage is TRBV29-1 and J usage is TRBJ1-3; no clear D gene. The CDR3 is 12 amino acids. The germline V and J ends were trimmed by 4 bases and 6 bases, with 10 bases remaining between them. From germline, CDR1 is SQVTM and CDR2 ANQGSEA. Using reference TRBV29-1 and TRBJ1-3 for the parts outside the CDR3, the full variable domain is SAVISQKPSRDICQRGTSLTIQCQVDSQVTMMFWYRQQPGQSLTLIATANQGSEATYESGFVIDKFPISRPNLTFSTLTVSNMSPEDSSIYLCSVVQGVNTIYFGEGSWLTVV.

In the case of this clonotype: This may arise from a read error, as a much more abundant clone is one base away. The chain joins TRBV24-1 to TRBJ2-2, with D possibly matching TRBD1 (6 bases). The CDR3 loop spans 16 amino acids. CDR1 is KGHDR and CDR2 is SFDVKD in the germline V gene. V lost 3 bases and J lost 5, with 15 bases in between. In nucleotides, the CDR3 is TGTGCCACCAGTGATCCTGTACAGGGATTTACCGGGGAGCTGTTTTTT. This sequence encodes CATSDPVQGFTGELFF.

Relative to its sample, this clonotype is medium-sized. V is TRBV20-1 and J is TRBJ1-2, with D possibly TRBD1 on 5 matching bases. The CDR3 is 13 amino acids. Germline V gives CDR1 DFQATT, CDR2 SNEGSKA (reference sequence). With 2 bases removed from V and 1 base from J, the gap between germline ends came to 8 bases. CDR3 bases: TGCAGTGCTAGAAGGGGAAATAACTATGGCTACACCTTC. Its translation: CSARRGNNYGYTF.

This clonotype is classed as medium-sized. V and J are TRBV28 and TRBJ2-1; 14 bases are a match to TRBD2. Germline CDR1 is MDHEN and CDR2 is SYDVKM. After removal of 4 bases from V and 8 bases from J, the junction contained 13 bases not matched to a gene. The CDR3 contains 18 residues. The CDR3 DNA sequence: TGTGCCAGCAGTTCCAACTACATGACTAGCGGGAGGGCAGATGAGCAGTTCTTC. Amino acids: CASSSNYMTSGRADEQFF.

Points on this clonotype: This sequence may be a read error, since a much larger clone differs from it by one base. This chain links TRBV20-1 with TRBJ2-7; D might be TRBD2 (6 bases). The germline gives CDR1 DFQATT, CDR2 SNEGSKA (reference sequence). The CDR3 sequence is 14 residues long. The ends were cut back, 7 bases at V and 6 bases at J, with 22 bases in the middle. The CDR3 protein is CSDDRDFGTIEQYF. The CDR3 nucleotides are TGCAGTGATGACCGGGACTTCGGGACCATCGAGCAGTACTTC.

Sample share makes this clonotype medium-sized. The chain carries TRBV7-3 and TRBJ2-1, with D unresolved. The CDR3 extends over 12 amino acids. Germline V gives CDR1 SGHTA, CDR2 FQGTGA. Trimming stripped 5 bases from V and 7 bases from J, with 9 bases between. The CDR3 region is CASSIDLNEQFF. CDR3 nucleotide sequence: TGTGCCAGCAGCATCGACTTGAATGAGCAGTTCTTC.

The CDR3 DNA reads as TGTGCCAGCAGCGGCACGTATGCGGACACTGAAGCTTTCTTT. Its translation is CASSGTYADTEAFF. This rearrangement joins TRBV7-8 to TRBJ1-1; D ambiguous. The V gene lost 5 bases and the J gene lost 3 bases, with 13 bases spanning the gap. Germline V CDR1 and CDR2: SGHVS, FQNEAQ. This CDR3 contains 14 residues.

This clonotype was observed a few times. The chain employs TRBV5-1 and TRBJ1-6; unclear D gene. There are 14 residues in the CDR3. V was cut by 5 bases and J by 2 bases, with 8 bases left in between. Per the germline V gene, CDR1 is SGHRS and CDR2 is YFSETQ. In nucleotides, the CDR3 is TGCGCCAGCAGTGGGGAAGCCTATAATTCACCCCTCCACTTT. Its translation is CASSGEAYNSPLHF.

Of note for this clonotype: At one end, the junction sequence differs from germline, possibly due to a read error. The V call is TRBV20-1, the J call TRBJ1-2, with TRBD1 matching 8 bases. Germline V gene lookup returns CDR1 DFQATT and CDR2 SNEGSKA (reference sequence). The CDR3 loop spans 15 amino acids. CDR3 loop: CSASPLDRGYGGYTF. The CDR3 DNA is TGCAGTGCTAGCCCCCTTGACAGGGGCTATGGTGGCTACACATTC.

Remarks on this clonotype: A much larger clone lies one base from this, so it may be a read error. This chain uses TRBV6-1 with TRBJ1-4; 8 bases are a match to TRBD1. This CDR3 contains 18 residues. The ends lost 1 base at V and 3 bases at J; junction bases unmatched: 10. Germline loops: CDR1 MNHNS, CDR2 SASEGT. CDR3 protein: CASSEVARGLLANEKLFF. The CDR3 bases are TGTGCCAGCAGTGAAGTCGCCAGGGGGCTTTTGGCTAATGAAAAACTGTTTTTT.

This chain's CDR3 is CASSGFGGAVRPQHF. CDR3 in DNA: TGTGCCAGCAGCGGATTTGGGGGGGCAGTTCGGCCCCAGCATTTT. This sequence joins TRBV13 and TRBJ1-5, with D possibly being TRBD1 (6 bases). Trimming pared 5 bases from V and 9 bases from J, leaving 20 bases between. Germline loops: CDR1 PRHDT, CDR2 FYEKMQ (reference sequence). The CDR3 contains 15 residues.

The CDR3 DNA follows: TGCGCCAGCAGCTTTAGCGGTTTGAGTCAAGAGACCCAGTACTTC. Translating gives CASSFSGLSQETQYF. The V and J genes are TRBV5-1 and TRBJ2-5, with D perhaps TRBD2 (6 bases). The CDR3 is 15 amino acids. The V and J ends lost 2 bases and 2 bases respectively, with 13 bases between them. The germline CDR1 and CDR2 sequences are SGHRS and YFSETQ. The complete variable domain, with remaining parts taken from reference TRBV5-1 and TRBJ2-5, reads KAGVTQTPRYLIKTRGQQVTLSCSPISGHRSVSWYQQTPGQGLQFLFEYFSETQRNKGNFPGRFSGRQFSNSRSEMNVSTLELGDSALYLCASSFSGLSQETQYFGPGTRLLVL.

V gene TRBV20-1 combines with J gene TRBJ2-3, with D possibly matching TRBD1 (6 bases). Trimming removed 5 bases at V and 5 bases at J, with 14 bases between. CDR3 length: 13 amino acids. CDR1 and CDR2 from the germline V gene are DFQATT and SNEGSKA (reference sequence). The CDR3 spells CSAEPTGQDTQYF. For the CDR3, the DNA is TGCAGTGCTGAACCTACAGGGCAAGATACGCAGTATTTT.

This clonotype was counted a few times. The chain links TRBV2 to TRBJ2-5, with a weak D call TRBD2 (6 bases). CDR1 SNHLY and CDR2 FYNNEI come from the germline V gene. V shed 7 bases and J shed 2 bases, with 14 bases lying between them. The CDR3 runs to 14 residues. CDR3: CASNRGSGQETQYF. In DNA, the CDR3 is TGTGCCAGCAACCGGGGGTCGGGGCAAGAGACCCAGTACTTC.

In this sample, this clonotype is large. The rearrangement links TRBV27 to TRBJ1-6; TRBD1 might be the D (5 bases). This CDR3 is 18 amino acids long. Germline V gene data show CDR1 as MNHEY and CDR2 as SMNVEV (reference sequence). The V and J ends lost 2 bases and 6 bases respectively, with 20 bases between them. The CDR3 here is CASSLLPLSGSVNSPLHF. The DNA of the CDR3 is TGTGCCAGCAGTTTACTCCCCCTGTCAGGGTCTGTTAATTCACCCCTCCACTTT.

The chain has TRBV2 and TRBJ1-4; tentatively, D is TRBD1 (5 bases). In germline, CDR1 is SNHLY, CDR2 FYNNEI. This CDR3 has 13 residues. The V end was cut by 4 bases, the J end by 9 bases, with 12 bases between. In DNA, the CDR3 is TGTGCCAGCAGTGGCAGGGTACGTAAAAAACTGTTTTTT. Translation gives CASSGRVRKKLFF.

Only one count was recorded for this clonotype. A read error may produce the germline difference seen at one junction end. J is TRBJ1-1 and V is TRBV27; TRBD1 is a possible D gene (5 bases). Germline V gene data show CDR1 as MNHEY and CDR2 as SMNVEV (reference sequence). The CDR3 sequence is 13 residues long. This chain's CDR3 is CASSFKGNTEALF. CDR3 sequence (DNA): TGTGCCAGCAGTTTTAAGGGGAACACTGAAGCTTTATTT.

Concerning this clonotype: A much larger clone is a single base away; this may be a read error. The chain is built from TRBV28 and TRBJ2-7; perhaps TRBD1 as D (6 bases). The V and J ends lost 5 bases and 0 bases respectively, with 8 bases between them. The CDR3 covers 13 residues. Per the germline V gene, CDR1 is MDHEN and CDR2 is SYDVKM. The CDR3 nucleotides read TGTGCCAGCAGTGGACAGATCTCCTACGAGCAGTACTTC. It encodes CASSGQISYEQYF.

This clonotype is medium-sized (0.01 to 0.1%). V is TRBV7-8 and J is TRBJ2-1; TRBD1 matches at 8 bases. The CDR3 length is 14 residues. The germline gives CDR1 SGHVS, CDR2 FQNEAQ. The J segment lost 14 bases and the V segment lost 4 bases, leaving 13 bases of the junction unmatched. The CDR3 here is CASSYFGQGGMKFF. DNA of the CDR3: TGTGCCAGCAGCTACTTCGGACAGGGTGGAATGAAGTTCTTC.

Within the sample, this clonotype is medium-sized. The CDR3 region has the DNA TGCGCCAGCAGCTTCGGATTGAGCAGCGGGCGAAACTACGAGCAGTACTTC. Translating gives CASSFGLSSGRNYEQYF. This rearrangement joins TRBV5-1 to TRBJ2-7; weak D call: TRBD2 (6 bases). Germline-derived CDR1 and CDR2 are SGHRS and YFSETQ. Trimming cost V 2 bases and J 3 bases, with 21 bases left between them. The CDR3 spans 17 residues.

This clonotype came up a few times. This sequence joins TRBV15 and TRBJ2-1; 9 nucleotides line up with TRBD1. The CDR3 extends over 15 amino acids. CDR1 and CDR2 from the germline V gene are LNHNV and YYDKDF (reference sequence). After removal of 1 base from V and 5 bases from J, the junction contained 3 bases not matched to a gene. CDR3 coding DNA: TGTGCCACCAGCAGAGGACAGGGGGTCAACAATGAGCAGTTCTTC. Amino acids: CATSRGQGVNNEQFF.